This is a list of T cell receptor beta chains from one sample in a study of cytomegalovirus exposure and HLA in healthy donors. TCRdb keeps only in-frame clones here, not all; method: immunoSEQ multiplex PCR. The data contain about 120,000 clones, under 80% of them singletons. The sequencing input was PBMCs. The source of these receptors is a man aged 60 to 75 in good health and CMV-seropositive. Both conserved end residues are part of each CDR3. Each record gives: clone size, J gene, V gene, D gene, CDR3 DNA, CDR3 protein. The D gene is left open where the match is weak. A row's size may be missing; if present it is once, few, many or a size class.

-,TRBJ2-2,TRBV19,-,TGTGCCAGTAGTGCGACTCAGGGTTCCACCGGGGAGCTGTTTTTT,CASSATQGSTGELFF
few,TRBJ1-5,TRBV28,-,TGTGCCAGCAGTCCCCGGGACTTCCTCAATCGCAATCAGCCCCAGCATTTT,CASSPRDFLNRNQPQHF
once,TRBJ2-2,TRBV7-3,-,TGTGCCAGCAGCACTCTGAGGTCCGGGGAGCTGTTTTTT,CASSTLRSGELFF
few,TRBJ2-6,TRBV2,-,TGTGCCAGCAGGGCAGGGGCAGCAGGGGCCAACGTCCTGACTTTC,CASRAGAAGANVLTF
-,TRBJ2-5,TRBV5-1,-,TGCGCCAGCAGCTTGACTAGCATGGGACAAGAGACCCAGTACTTC,CASSLTSMGQETQYF
-,TRBJ1-1,TRBV11-1,-,TGTGCCAGCAGCTTAGCTTCCGGGGGGAACACTGAAGCTTTCTTT,CASSLASGGNTEAFF
-,TRBJ2-1,TRBV2,TRBD2,TGTGCCAGCAGCCGAGCTAGCGGGAGAACGGGGGAGCAGTTCTTC,CASSRASGRTGEQFF
few,TRBJ2-1,TRBV5-4,TRBD2,TGTGCCAGCAGCCAGGGACTAGCGGGGGGGAATGAGCAGTTCTTC,CASSQGLAGGNEQFF
-,TRBJ2-7,TRBV11-2,TRBD1,TGTGCCAGCAGCTTAAAAGGGACAGGGGGCTTTGAGCAGTACTTC,CASSLKGTGGFEQYF
-,TRBJ2-1,TRBV30,TRBD2,TGTGCCTGGAGTCCGCGGGGGGCCCGCTCCTACAATGAGCAGTTCTTC,CAWSPRGARSYNEQFF
few,TRBJ1-2,TRBV6-5,-,TGTGCCAGCAGTTCCTCCAACACCGGACGGGGCTATGGCTACACCTTC,CASSSSNTGRGYGYTF
-,TRBJ2-2,TRBV4-2,-,TGTGCCAGCAGACGTACAGGATCGAACACCGGGGAGCTGTTTTTT,CASRRTGSNTGELFF
-,TRBJ1-5,TRBV27,-,TGTGCCAGCAAGACGGGAAATCAGCCCCAGCATTTT,CASKTGNQPQHF
-,TRBJ1-5,TRBV2,TRBD1,TGTGCCAGCGGGATAGGACAGGGCCAGGAGGTGCCCCAGCATTTT,CASGIGQGQEVPQHF
-,TRBJ1-2,TRBV5-4,-,TGTGCCAGCCGATCAGGACTCGACCGGGCGGGACGGAGCTATGGCTACACCTTC,CASRSGLDRAGRSYGYTF
once,TRBJ2-1,TRBV19,TRBD1,TGTGCCAGTAGTATCAGGGGGCGGAACAATGAGCAGTTCTTC,CASSIRGRNNEQFF
-,TRBJ2-7,TRBV2,-,TGTGCCAGCCAATATGGGGACACTAATTACGAGCAGTACTTC,CASQYGDTNYEQYF
many,TRBJ1-1,TRBV7-9,TRBD1,TGTGCCAGCAGCTGGGACAGGCTCGAAGCTTTCTTT,CASSWDRLEAFF
few,TRBJ2-1,TRBV5-1,-,TGCGCCAGCAGCCCGGGGACATTTGCCTACAATGAGCAGTTCTTC,CASSPGTFAYNEQFF
-,TRBJ1-5,TRBV2,-,TGTGCCAGCAGTGAATGGGGCGGGGCCGCAAGTCAGCCCCAGCATTTT,CASSEWGGAASQPQHF
-,TRBJ2-3,TRBV2,TRBD2,TGTGCCAGCAGTGAACTTCGTGGCGGGAGGGCCACAGATACGCAGTATTTT,CASSELRGGRATDTQYF
few,TRBJ2-7,TRBV28,-,TGTGCCAGCAGTTTTCTGGACAGTACCTACGAGCAGTACTTC,CASSFLDSTYEQYF
-,TRBJ2-7,TRBV5-4,TRBD2,TGTGCCAGCAGCTGGCTAGCGGGGGGGCAAAGCGAGCAGTACTTC,CASSWLAGGQSEQYF
-,TRBJ1-6,TRBV10-3,-,TGTGCCATCAGAGGGACTTATAATTCACCCCTCCACTTT,CAIRGTYNSPLHF
-,TRBJ2-7,TRBV6-1,TRBD2,TGTGCCAGCCAAACTAGCGGCGACGCCTACGAGCAGTACTTC,CASQTSGDAYEQYF
-,TRBJ1-3,TRBV6-1,-,TGTGCCAGCAGTGAGCACCTCGGGAACTCTGGAAACACCATATATTTT,CASSEHLGNSGNTIYF
-,TRBJ2-3,TRBV7-3,-,TGTGCCAGCAGCTTAAACGGAGCCGACACAGATACGCAGTATTTT,CASSLNGADTDTQYF
-,TRBJ1-1,TRBV4-1,-,TGCGCCAGCAGCCAACCGCACACAGGGACCACTGAAGCTTTCTTT,CASSQPHTGTTEAFF
-,TRBJ1-1,TRBV14,-,TGTGCCAGCAGCCAACATTCTGGGGGCGCGAACGCTTTCTTT,CASSQHSGGANAFF
-,TRBJ1-5,TRBV18,TRBD1,TGTGCCAGCTCACCGGGACAGGGGGTGACCGGGCAGCCCCAGCATTTT,CASSPGQGVTGQPQHF
once,TRBJ1-1,TRBV21-1,-,TGTGCCAGCAGCAAAGCCGCGACAGGTGAAGCTTTCTTT,CASSKAATGEAFF
-,TRBJ2-5,TRBV6-1,-,TGTGCCACCCACCCAGGGCCCGGCGAGACCCAGTACTTC,CATHPGPGETQYF
-,TRBJ2-7,TRBV5-4,TRBD1,TGTGCCAGCAGCTTGGGGCGGGGACAGGGTATCCACGAGCAGTACTTC,CASSLGRGQGIHEQYF